This T cell receptor (beta chain) was obtained from a study of early T cells in non-severe SARS-CoV-2 infection (TCRdb year 2021). Concerning the study at large: Because TCR sequencing was done on bulk RNA from unsorted whole blood, the alpha and beta chains could not be paired. The full study reports these points: Matching against VDJdb was skewed toward anti-spike CD8 responses, likely underestimated virus-specific expansions, and missed private and CD4 specificities.

The study was a case-control design nested within a healthcare worker cohort in London, UK, with weekly nasopharyngeal swab PCR tests and blood sampling. Healthcare workers were recruited during the week of the UK lockdown, between 23 and 31 March 2020, and followed weekly for up to roughly 15 weeks. Details on this clonotype: Its binding antigen is unknown. The input lacks base qualities; no much larger clone sits a single base away.

V was cut back by 4 bases and J by 3 bases, leaving a gap of 9 bases between them. The CDR3 covers 13 residues, taking in both the cysteine and the phenylalanine. Just the 39-base CDR3 DNA is kept, in frame starting at base 1. The germline V gene encodes CDR1 MGHDK and CDR2 SYGVNS. The protocol used for the library was 5' RACE. TCRdb lists the instrument as NextSeq 500. To correct for sequencing error and PCR bias, the TCR library protocol tagged individual cDNA molecules with unique molecular identifiers. Both TCR alpha and beta chains were sequenced, and tight co-correlation was observed between alpha and beta sequence abundances in each sample. As for the original processing: Decombinator V4 was used to annotate the V gene, J gene and CDR3 of the TCR sequences. Expanded TCRs were defined as changing significantly between any two time points under a Poisson model with p below 0.0001. TCR abundances were normalised to the total number of TCRs sequenced per sample and expressed as counts per million. TRAV1-2 paired with TRAJ12, TRAJ20 or TRAJ33 defined MAIT TCRs, while TRAV10 paired with TRAJ18 defined iNKT TCRs. VDJdb, accessed on 1 November 2021, was searched for TCRs annotated for CMV, EBV and SARS-CoV-2, and TCRs annotated for more than one antigen were excluded. TCRdb itself trimmed the public reads at Q25 with fastp, ran MiXCR and retained productive beta chains. Rows with a matching CDR3 protein are joined into one entry that keeps the most common DNA and genes. These V and J calls rely on TCRdb rather than the paper's analysis. This sample has under 60,000 distinct CDR3 sequences in its table, and 8.7% of those were observed once. More than 3% of the sample comes from the top ten.

Source: whole blood, taken at baseline. The chain links TRBV25-1 with TRBJ1-1; the D gene is not confidently resolved. This receptor was obtained from an adult who was a healthcare worker with PCR-confirmed SARS-CoV-2 infection or an uninfected control (not recorded which). The base sequence is TGTGCCAGCAGTGGGGTGGGGTACACTGAAGCTTTCTTT. The translation is CASSGVGYTEAFF.